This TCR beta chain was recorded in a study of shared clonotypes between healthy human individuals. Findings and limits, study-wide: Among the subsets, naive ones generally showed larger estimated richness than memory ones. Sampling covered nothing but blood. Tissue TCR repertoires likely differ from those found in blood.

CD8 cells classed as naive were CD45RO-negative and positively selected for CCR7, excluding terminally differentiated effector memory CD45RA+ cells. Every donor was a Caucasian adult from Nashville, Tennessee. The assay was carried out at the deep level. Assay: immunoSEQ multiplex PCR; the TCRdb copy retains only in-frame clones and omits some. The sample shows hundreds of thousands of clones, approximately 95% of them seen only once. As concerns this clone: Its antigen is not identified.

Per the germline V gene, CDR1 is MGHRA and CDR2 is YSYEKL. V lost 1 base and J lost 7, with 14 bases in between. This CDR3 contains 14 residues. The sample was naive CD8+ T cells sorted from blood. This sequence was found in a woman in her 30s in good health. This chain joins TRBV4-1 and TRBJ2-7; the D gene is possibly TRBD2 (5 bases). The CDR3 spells CASSQAHRSGEQYF. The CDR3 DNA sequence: TGCGCCAGCAGCCAAGCCCACCGTTCGGGGGAGCAGTACTTC.